The sequence of this T cell receptor beta chain was determined in a study of T cell repertoires in cytomegalovirus infection. Study results and limitations: HLA-C-restricted CMV clonotypes gave the most frequent clonotype in two of eight donors.

Germline CDR1 SQVTM, CDR2 ANQGSEA. The V gene end was trimmed by 7 bases and the J gene end by 5 bases; junction bases not matched to a gene: 9. There are 14 residues in the CDR3. In TCRdb, the reads were re-called with MiXCR into one record per CDR3 protein. The table records around 100,000 distinct CDR3 sequences, more than 15% of them present only once. This clonotype was picked up a small number of times. The antigen remains undetermined. The J gene is TRBJ2-3, the V gene TRBV29-1; TRBD2 aligns across 10 bases. This sequence originates from a human donor in good health (CMV status not recorded). Some clones in this sample may be carry-over from other donors' samples. Sequenced input: PBMCs. For the CDR3, the DNA is TGCAGCGCCGGAGCGGGGGGGCCGGGAGATACGCAGTATTTT. This gives the protein CSAGAGGPGDTQYF.